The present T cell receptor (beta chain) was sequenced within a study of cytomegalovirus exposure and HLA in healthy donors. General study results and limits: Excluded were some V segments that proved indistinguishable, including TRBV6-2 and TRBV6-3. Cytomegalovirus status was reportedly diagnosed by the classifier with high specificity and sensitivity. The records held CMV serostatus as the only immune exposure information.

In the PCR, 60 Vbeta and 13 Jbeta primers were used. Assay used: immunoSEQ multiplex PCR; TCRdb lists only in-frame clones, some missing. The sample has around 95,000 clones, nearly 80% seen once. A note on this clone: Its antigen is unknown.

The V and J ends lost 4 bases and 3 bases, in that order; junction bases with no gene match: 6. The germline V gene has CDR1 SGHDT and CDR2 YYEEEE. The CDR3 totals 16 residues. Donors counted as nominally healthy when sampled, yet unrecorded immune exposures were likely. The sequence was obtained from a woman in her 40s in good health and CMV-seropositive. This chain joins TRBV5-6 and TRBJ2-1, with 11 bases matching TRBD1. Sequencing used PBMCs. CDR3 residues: CASSTRTGGYYNEQFF. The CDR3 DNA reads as TGTGCCAGCAGCACCCGGACAGGGGGCTACTACAATGAGCAGTTCTTC.